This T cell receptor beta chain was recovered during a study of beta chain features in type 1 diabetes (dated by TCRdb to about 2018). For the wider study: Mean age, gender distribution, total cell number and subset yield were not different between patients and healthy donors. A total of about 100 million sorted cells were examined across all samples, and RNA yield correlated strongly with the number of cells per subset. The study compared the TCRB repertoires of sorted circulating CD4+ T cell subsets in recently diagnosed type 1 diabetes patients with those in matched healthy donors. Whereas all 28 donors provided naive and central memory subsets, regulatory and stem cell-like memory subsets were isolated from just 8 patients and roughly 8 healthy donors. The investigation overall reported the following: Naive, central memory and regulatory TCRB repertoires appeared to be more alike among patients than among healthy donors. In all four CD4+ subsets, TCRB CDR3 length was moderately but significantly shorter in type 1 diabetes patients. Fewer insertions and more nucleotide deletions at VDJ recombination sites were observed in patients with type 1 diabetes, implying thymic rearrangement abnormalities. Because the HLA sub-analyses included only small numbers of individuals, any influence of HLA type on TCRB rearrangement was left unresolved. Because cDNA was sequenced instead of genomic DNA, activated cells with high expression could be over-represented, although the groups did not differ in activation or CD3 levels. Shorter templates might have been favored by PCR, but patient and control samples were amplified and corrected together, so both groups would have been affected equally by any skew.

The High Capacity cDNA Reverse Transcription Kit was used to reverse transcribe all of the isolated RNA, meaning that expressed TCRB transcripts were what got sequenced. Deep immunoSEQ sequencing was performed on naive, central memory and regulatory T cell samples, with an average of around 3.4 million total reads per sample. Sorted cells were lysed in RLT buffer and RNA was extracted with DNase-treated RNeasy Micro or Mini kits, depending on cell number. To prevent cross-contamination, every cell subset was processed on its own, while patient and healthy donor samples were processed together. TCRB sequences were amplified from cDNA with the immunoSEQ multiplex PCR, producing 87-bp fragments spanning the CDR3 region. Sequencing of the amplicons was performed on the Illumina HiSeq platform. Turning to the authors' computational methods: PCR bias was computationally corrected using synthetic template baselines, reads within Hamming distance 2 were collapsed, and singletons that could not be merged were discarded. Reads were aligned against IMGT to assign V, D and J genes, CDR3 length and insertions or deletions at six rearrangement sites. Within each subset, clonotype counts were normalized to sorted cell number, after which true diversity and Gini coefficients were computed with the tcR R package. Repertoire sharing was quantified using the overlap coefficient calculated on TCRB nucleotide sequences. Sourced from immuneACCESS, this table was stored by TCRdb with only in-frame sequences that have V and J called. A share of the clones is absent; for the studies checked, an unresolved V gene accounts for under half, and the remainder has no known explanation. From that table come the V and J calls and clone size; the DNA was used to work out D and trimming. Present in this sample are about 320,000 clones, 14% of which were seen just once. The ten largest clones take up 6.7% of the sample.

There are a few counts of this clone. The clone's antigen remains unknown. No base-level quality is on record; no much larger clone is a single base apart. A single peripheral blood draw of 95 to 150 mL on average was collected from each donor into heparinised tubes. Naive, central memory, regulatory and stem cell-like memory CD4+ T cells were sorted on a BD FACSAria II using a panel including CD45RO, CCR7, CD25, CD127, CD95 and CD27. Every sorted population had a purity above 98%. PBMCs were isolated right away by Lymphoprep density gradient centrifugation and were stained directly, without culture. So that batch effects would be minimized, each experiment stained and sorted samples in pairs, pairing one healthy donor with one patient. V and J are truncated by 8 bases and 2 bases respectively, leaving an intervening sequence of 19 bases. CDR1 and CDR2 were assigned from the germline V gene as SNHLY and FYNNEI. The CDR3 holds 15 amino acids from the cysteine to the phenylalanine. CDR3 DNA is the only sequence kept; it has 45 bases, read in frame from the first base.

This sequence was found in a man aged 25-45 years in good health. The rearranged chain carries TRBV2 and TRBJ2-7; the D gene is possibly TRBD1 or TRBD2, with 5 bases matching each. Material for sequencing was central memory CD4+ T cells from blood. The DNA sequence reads TGTGCCAGCGGGGCTGGTGTGGGGGTGACCTACGAGCAGTACTTC. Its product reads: CASGAGVGVTYEQYF.